The T cell receptor beta chain described here comes from a study of T cells after yellow fever vaccination. Study conclusions and caveats: Weaker overall, the secondary response nonetheless peaked faster (day 5 versus 15).

TCRdb processed the 5' RACE reads anew with MiXCR; each CDR3 protein has one entry. This table has some 390,000 distinct CDR3 sequences, 6% to 8% appearing once. To note about this clonotype: The target antigen is unknown.

This TCR was recovered from a man aged 25 to 40 who received the YFV17D yellow fever vaccine. The sequencing here drew on PBMCs, taken 5 days after the yellow fever booster vaccination.

The CDR3 reads CASSPFSSNTGELFF. The CDR3 nucleotides are TGTGCCAGCAGCCCCTTTTCGTCGAACACCGGGGAGCTGTTTTTT. The chain is built from TRBV7-2 and TRBJ2-2; D unresolved. The CDR3 consists of 15 residues. Germline CDR1 is SGHTA and CDR2 is FQGNSA. Trimming removed 5 bases from V and 0 bases from J, with 10 bases in between.